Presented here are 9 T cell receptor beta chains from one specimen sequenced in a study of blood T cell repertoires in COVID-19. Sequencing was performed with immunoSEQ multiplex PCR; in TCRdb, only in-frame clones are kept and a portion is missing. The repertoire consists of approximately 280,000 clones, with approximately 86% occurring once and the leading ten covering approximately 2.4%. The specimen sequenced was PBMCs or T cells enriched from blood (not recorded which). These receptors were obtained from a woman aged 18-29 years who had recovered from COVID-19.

CDR3: CASRQVRTGELFF. CDR3 DNA sequence: TGTGCCAGCAGACAGGTTAGGACCGGGGAGCTGTTTTTT. The chain is built from TRBV27 and TRBJ2-2; possible D gene TRBD1, 5 bases. Between the trimmed V and J ends, which lost 6 bases and 5 bases, there was a span of 10 bases. There are 13 residues in the CDR3. Germline V gene data show CDR1 as MNHEY and CDR2 as SMNVEV (reference sequence).

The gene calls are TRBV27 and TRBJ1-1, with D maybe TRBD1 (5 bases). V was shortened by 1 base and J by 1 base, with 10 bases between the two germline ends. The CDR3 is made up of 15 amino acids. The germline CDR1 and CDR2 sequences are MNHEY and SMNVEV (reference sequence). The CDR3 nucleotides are TGTGCCAGCAGTTTATACCCCAGGGCGAACACTGAAGCTTTCTTT. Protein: CASSLYPRANTEAFF.

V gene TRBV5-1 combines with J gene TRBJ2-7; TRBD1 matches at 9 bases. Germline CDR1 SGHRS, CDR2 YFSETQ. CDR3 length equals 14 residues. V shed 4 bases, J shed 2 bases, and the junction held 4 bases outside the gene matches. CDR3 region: CASSKGTGTYEQYF. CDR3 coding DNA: TGCGCCAGCAGCAAAGGGACAGGGACCTACGAGCAGTACTTC.

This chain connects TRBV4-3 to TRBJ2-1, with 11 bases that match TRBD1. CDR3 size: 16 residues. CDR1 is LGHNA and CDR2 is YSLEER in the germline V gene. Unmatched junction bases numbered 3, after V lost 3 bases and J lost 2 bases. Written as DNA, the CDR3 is TGCGCCAGCAGCCACTGGACAGGGGGCACCTACAATGAGCAGTTCTTC. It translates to CASSHWTGGTYNEQFF.

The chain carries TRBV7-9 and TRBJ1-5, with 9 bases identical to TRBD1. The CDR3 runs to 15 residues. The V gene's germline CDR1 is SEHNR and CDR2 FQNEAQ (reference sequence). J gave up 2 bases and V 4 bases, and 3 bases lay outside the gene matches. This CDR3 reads CASSSRTGGNQPQHF. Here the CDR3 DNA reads TGTGCCAGCAGCTCGCGGACAGGGGGCAATCAGCCCCAGCATTTT.

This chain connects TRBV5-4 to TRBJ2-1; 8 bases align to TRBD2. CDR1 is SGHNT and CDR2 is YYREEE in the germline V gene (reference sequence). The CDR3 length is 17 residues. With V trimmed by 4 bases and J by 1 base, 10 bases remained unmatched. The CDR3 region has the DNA TGTGCCAGCAGCCGATCGAAGCGGGGGTGGTCCTACAATGAGCAGTTCTTC. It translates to CASSRSKRGWSYNEQFF.

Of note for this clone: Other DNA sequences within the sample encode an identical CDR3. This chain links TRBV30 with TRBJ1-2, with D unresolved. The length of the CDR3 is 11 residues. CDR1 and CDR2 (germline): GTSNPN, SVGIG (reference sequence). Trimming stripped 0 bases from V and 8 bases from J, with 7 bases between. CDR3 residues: CAWSVLNGYTF. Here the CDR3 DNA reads TGTGCCTGGAGTGTACTCAACGGCTACACCTTC. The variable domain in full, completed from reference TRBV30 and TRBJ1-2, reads SQTIHQWPATLVQPVGSPLSLECTVEGTSNPNLYWYRQAAGRGLQLLFYSVGIGQISSEVPQNLSASRPQDRQFILSSKKLLLSDSGFYLCAWSVLNGYTFGSGTRLTVV.

The CDR3 DNA reads TGTGCCAGCAGCTTGGGTGTTAGAGTTTCGGAGACCCAGTACTTC. This translates into CASSLGVRVSETQYF. This sequence joins TRBV5-4 and TRBJ2-5; D not resolved. CDR1 is SGHNT and CDR2 is YYREEE in the germline V gene (reference sequence). The CDR3 spans 15 residues. Trimming took 0 bases from V and 5 from J, leaving 14 bases between them.

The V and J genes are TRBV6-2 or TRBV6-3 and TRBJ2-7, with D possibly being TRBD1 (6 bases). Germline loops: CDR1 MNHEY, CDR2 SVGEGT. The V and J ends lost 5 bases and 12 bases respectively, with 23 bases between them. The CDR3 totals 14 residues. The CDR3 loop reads CASSRGQPFTPVYF. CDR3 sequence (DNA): TGTGCCAGCAGTCGAGGACAGCCCTTTACCCCCGTGTACTTC.